This passage covers 19 T cell receptor beta chains from one sample sequenced in a study of blood T cell repertoires in COVID-19. Only in-frame clones appear in the TCRdb table, and some are missing; sequencing was by immunoSEQ multiplex PCR. This sample carries 9,000 to 13,000 clones, roughly 80% of them seen once, and the ten largest clones take more than 9.5%. Sequencing was carried out using peripheral blood. These receptors were obtained from a human donor in a cohort sampled during active COVID-19.

V usage is TRBV5-8 and J usage is TRBJ1-1; no clear D gene. V lost 0 bases, J lost 1 base, and 7 bases lay in between. This CDR3 comprises 14 residues. CDR1 is SGHTS and CDR2 is YDEGEE in the germline V gene. CDR3: CASSLEGGNTEAFF. CDR3 sequence (DNA): TGTGCCAGCAGCTTGGAAGGAGGGAACACTGAAGCTTTCTTT.

The chain carries TRBV2 and TRBJ2-6; possibly TRBD1 for D (5 bases). CDR1 is SNHLY and CDR2 is FYNNEI in the germline V gene. V lost 7 bases to trimming and J lost 0 bases, with 13 bases between them. This CDR3 region has 16 residues. In nucleotides, the CDR3 is TGTGCCAGCATCACAGGCATGGGCTCTGGGGCCAACGTCCTGACTTTC. It encodes CASITGMGSGANVLTF.

The V gene is TRBV2, the J gene TRBJ1-4, with 7 bases lining up with TRBD1. Germline-derived CDR1 and CDR2 are SNHLY and FYNNEI. Germline trimming cut 7 bases from V and 0 bases from J; bases unmatched to any gene: 11. The CDR3 runs 17 residues. DNA for the CDR3: TGTGCCAGCACCCTGTCGGGACAGATCCCAACTAATGAAAAACTGTTTTTT. Amino acid sequence: CASTLSGQIPTNEKLFF. Filled out from reference TRBV2 and TRBJ1-4, the complete variable domain reads EPEVTQTPSHQVTQMGQEVILRCVPISNHLYFYWYRQILGQKVEFLVSFYNNEISEKSEIFDDQFSVERPDGSNFTLKIRSTKLEDSAMYFCASTLSGQIPTNEKLFFGSGTQLSVL.

The rearrangement uses TRBV20-1 and TRBJ1-6; 7 bases are shared with TRBD1. CDR1 is DFQATT, CDR2 SNEGSKA, per germline (reference sequence). V shed 3 bases, J shed 10 bases, and the junction held 9 bases outside the gene matches. The CDR3 is 14 residues long. The CDR3 DNA reads as TGCAGTGCTAGTCGTCCAGGGGGTTTATCACCCCTCCACTTT. This encodes CSASRPGGLSPLHF.

The CDR3 DNA reads TGTGCCAGCAGCTTAGTCGGTCGGACAGGGGGCCAGGATGAGCAGTTCTTC. It encodes CASSLVGRTGGQDEQFF. The J gene is TRBJ2-1, the V gene TRBV11-2, with 11 bases identical to TRBD1. V gave up 1 base and J gave up 8 bases; unmatched junction bases: 10. The CDR3 totals 17 residues. CDR1 and CDR2 (germline): SGHAT, FQNNGV.

V gene TRBV18 combines with J gene TRBJ1-4, with D possibly being TRBD1 (5 bases). The CDR3 sequence is 14 residues long. Germline values: CDR1 KGHSH, CDR2 LQKENI. V was shortened by 0 bases and J by 10 bases, with 12 bases between the two germline ends. CDR3 amino acids: CASSPPSAGGKLFF. The CDR3 DNA is TGTGCCAGCTCACCACCGTCGGCGGGGGGAAAACTGTTTTTT.

The chain employs TRBV10-1 and TRBJ2-5, with 11 bases that match TRBD1. Trimming cost V 0 bases and J 5 bases; bases outside gene matches: 8. The CDR3 is 17 amino acids. Germline V CDR1 and CDR2: WNHNN, SYGVQD (reference sequence). Written as DNA, the CDR3 is TGCGCCAGCAGTGAGTCGTACGGGACAGGGGGTCGGGAGACCCAGTACTTC. This sequence encodes CASSESYGTGGRETQYF.

This chain links TRBV10-1 with TRBJ2-7; TRBD2 matches at 13 bases. Germline lookup yields CDR1 WNHNN and CDR2 SYGVQD (reference sequence). Unmatched junction bases numbered 13, after V lost 9 bases and J lost 5 bases. The CDR3 contains 16 residues. The CDR3 DNA reads as TGCGCCAGTCAGAGTAGCGGGACTAGCGGGAACGACGAGCAGTACTTC. It codes for CASQSSGTSGNDEQYF.

This clone was detected only a few times. This chain uses TRBV27 with TRBJ2-1; 7 bases line up with TRBD2. This CDR3 is built from 16 residues. Unmatched junction bases numbered 15, after V lost 6 bases and J lost 7 bases. Per germline, CDR1 MNHEY and CDR2 SMNVEV (reference sequence). CDR3 sequence: CASSPLGAGPFNEQFF. In nucleotides, the CDR3 is TGTGCCAGCAGCCCCTTAGGAGCGGGACCCTTTAATGAGCAGTTCTTC.

This chain joins TRBV15 and TRBJ2-7; 12 bases fit TRBD1. The CDR3 loop spans 16 amino acids. V dropped 5 bases and J dropped 5; count of bases not matched to a gene: 10. In germline, CDR1 is LNHNV, CDR2 YYDKDF (reference sequence). CDR3 amino acids: CATSPNPGQGANEQYF. The CDR3 DNA reads TGTGCCACCAGCCCTAACCCGGGACAGGGGGCAAACGAGCAGTACTTC.

V and J are TRBV30 and TRBJ1-1, with D perhaps matching TRBD1 (5 bases). There are 11 residues in the CDR3. Trimming shortened V by 4 bases and J by 13 bases, and 16 bases separated the two germline ends. Germline CDR1 and CDR2: GTSNPN and SVGIG (reference sequence). CDR3 nucleotide sequence: TGTGCCTGGACCCTGGGGCTTAACGGTTTCTTT. This sequence encodes CAWTLGLNGFF.

This clone was seen a few times. The CDR3 spells CAIGPRTGANTGELFF. In nucleotides, the CDR3 is TGTGCCATCGGACCTCGGACAGGGGCAAACACCGGGGAGCTGTTTTTT. V usage is TRBV10-3 and J usage is TRBJ2-2, with 9 bases matching TRBD1. Germline CDR1 ENHRY, CDR2 SYGVKD. The CDR3 has 16 amino acids. The V segment lost 8 bases and the J segment 2 bases; nucleotides outside the gene matches: 9.

This clone turned up a few times. V usage is TRBV4-1 and J usage is TRBJ2-7, with 8 nucleotides matching TRBD1. This CDR3 comprises 16 residues. The V and J ends lost 1 base and 1 base, in that order; junction bases with no gene match: 6. Germline V gives CDR1 MGHRA, CDR2 YSYEKL. CDR3 sequence reads: CASSQARTGLSYEQYF. In DNA form, the CDR3 reads TGCGCCAGCAGCCAAGCTCGGACAGGGCTTTCCTACGAGCAGTACTTC.

This clone was picked up a small number of times. Other nucleotide sequences from this sample produce the same CDR3. The chain combines TRBV11-2 with TRBJ2-3; tentative D call: TRBD2 (7 bases). The V and J ends lost 2 bases and 3 bases respectively, with 15 bases between them. The CDR3 contains 16 residues. Germline CDR1 and CDR2: SGHAT and FQNNGV. The CDR3: CASSLIGGAGTDTQYF. As DNA, the CDR3 is TGTGCCAGCAGCTTAATAGGGGGGGCGGGGACAGATACGCAGTATTTT. Using reference TRBV11-2 and TRBJ2-3 for the parts outside the CDR3, the full variable domain is EAGVAQSPRYKIIEKRQSVAFWCNPISGHATLYWYQQILGQGPKLLIQFQNNGVVDDSQLPKDRFSAERLKGVDSTLKIQPAKLEDSAVYLCASSLIGGAGTDTQYFGPGTRLTVL.

This chain connects TRBV13 to TRBJ2-5, with 9 bases matching TRBD2. CDR3 length equals 15 residues. The trim removed 5 bases at V and 9 bases at J, leaving 13 bases unmatched. The germline CDR1 and CDR2 sequences are PRHDT and FYEKMQ (reference sequence). CDR3 in amino acids: CASSPRGGGRASQYF. Written as DNA, the CDR3 is TGTGCCAGCAGCCCCCGGGGGGGCGGGAGGGCCTCCCAGTACTTC.

Here the CDR3 reads CASTPQGYQPQHF. CDR3 in DNA: TGTGCCAGCACCCCACAGGGGTACCAGCCCCAGCATTTT. The rearrangement uses TRBV28 and TRBJ1-5; 7 nucleotides match TRBD1. The CDR3 extends over 13 amino acids. Losses at the gene ends were 7 bases for V and 7 bases for J; bases not matched to a gene: 7. From germline, CDR1 is MDHEN and CDR2 SYDVKM.

The V and J genes are TRBV28 and TRBJ2-5; 14 bases are shared with TRBD2. This CDR3 spans 16 amino acids. With 6 bases clipped from V and 4 bases from J, the junction kept 7 bases outside the gene matches. Germline-derived CDR1 and CDR2 are MDHEN and SYDVKM. CDR3 DNA sequence: TGTGCCAGCAGACAGGGACTAGCGGGAGTCAGAGAGACCCAGTACTTC. Translated: CASRQGLAGVRETQYF.

This clone was detected a few times. The chain carries TRBV27 and TRBJ1-1; perhaps TRBD1 as D (5 bases). The germline V and J ends were trimmed by 4 bases and 4 bases, with 13 bases remaining between them. Germline V CDR1 and CDR2: MNHEY, SMNVEV (reference sequence). This CDR3 contains 14 residues. The CDR3 is CASSSTGLRTEAFF. Written as DNA, the CDR3 is TGTGCCAGCAGTTCCACAGGCCTACGCACTGAAGCTTTCTTT.

The chain couples TRBV6-5 to TRBJ1-5; D is undetermined. Germline V CDR1 and CDR2: MNHEY, SVGAGI. The V end was cut by 7 bases, the J end by 2 bases, with 15 bases between. This CDR3 is built from 15 residues. The CDR3 coding sequence is TGTGCCAGCACCGATACAAGCGTAGGCAATCAGCCCCAGCATTTT. Translation: CASTDTSVGNQPQHF.